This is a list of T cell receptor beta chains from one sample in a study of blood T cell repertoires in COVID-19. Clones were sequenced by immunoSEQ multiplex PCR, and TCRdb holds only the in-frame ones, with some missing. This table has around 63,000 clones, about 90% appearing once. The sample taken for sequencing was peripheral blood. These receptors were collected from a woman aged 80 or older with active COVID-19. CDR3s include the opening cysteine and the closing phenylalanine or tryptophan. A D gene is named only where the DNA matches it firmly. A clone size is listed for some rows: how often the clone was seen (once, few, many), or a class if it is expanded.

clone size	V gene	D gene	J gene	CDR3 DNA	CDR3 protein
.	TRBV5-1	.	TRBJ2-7	TGCGCCAGCAGCTTGGCAGGGACCTACGAGCAGTACTTC	CASSLAGTYEQYF
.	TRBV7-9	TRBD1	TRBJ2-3	TGTGCCAGCACGGGGACAGGGAGCACAGATACGCAGTATTTT	CASTGTGSTDTQYF
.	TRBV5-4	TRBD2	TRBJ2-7	TGTGCCAGCAGCCGCGGGACTAGCGGGGGCTCCTACGAGCAGTACTTC	CASSRGTSGGSYEQYF
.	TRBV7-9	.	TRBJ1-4	TGTGCCAGCAGCCGGTCCACAACTAATGAAAAACTGTTTTTT	CASSRSTTNEKLFF
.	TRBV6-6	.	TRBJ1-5	TGTGCCAGCAGTCCCAAATCCAATCAGCCCCAGCATTTT	CASSPKSNQPQHF
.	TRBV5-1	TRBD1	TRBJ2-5	TGCGCCAGCAGCTTGTTCGGCAGGGGGCCGCAAGAGACCCAGTACTTC	CASSLFGRGPQETQYF
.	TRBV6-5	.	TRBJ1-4	TGTGCCAGCAGTTCCCACCCGGGAGCAACTAATGAAAAACTGTTTTTT	CASSSHPGATNEKLFF
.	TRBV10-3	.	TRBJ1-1	TGTGCCATCAGTGGAGGGGGCACTGAAGCTTTCTTT	CAISGGGTEAFF
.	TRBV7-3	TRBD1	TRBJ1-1	TGTGCCAGCAGCCCCGGGACAGGGCTAGCCGCTTTCTTT	CASSPGTGLAAFF
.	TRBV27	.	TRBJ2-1	TGTGCCAGCAGTCCGCGACTAGGAGGGACTGAGCAGTTCTTC	CASSPRLGGTEQFF
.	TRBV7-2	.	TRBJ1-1	TGTGCCAGCAGCTTTCGGACGGGGGGGAACACTGAAGCTTTCTTT	CASSFRTGGNTEAFF
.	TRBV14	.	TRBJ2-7	TGTGCCAGCAGCCAAGTTCGCCTAGCCTACCGAGACTCCTACGAGCAGTACTTC	CASSQVRLAYRDSYEQYF
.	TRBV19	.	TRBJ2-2	TGTGCCAGTAATAGCGTTTCCGGGGAGCTGTTTTTT	CASNSVSGELFF
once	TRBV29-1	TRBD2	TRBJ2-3	TGCAGCGCAAGCGGGGGGGGCACAGATACGCAGTATTTT	CSASGGGTDTQYF
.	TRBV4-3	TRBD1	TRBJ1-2	TGCGCCAGCAGCCAAGGCCGGGACAGGTCCTATGGCTACACCTTC	CASSQGRDRSYGYTF
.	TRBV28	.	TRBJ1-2	TGTGCCAGCAGTTTTTGGGGGCCCAACTATGGCTACACCTTC	CASSFWGPNYGYTF
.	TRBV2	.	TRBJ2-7	TGTGCCAGCAGTTATAGACTGGAGTCCTACGAGCAGTACTTC	CASSYRLESYEQYF
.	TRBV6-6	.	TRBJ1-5	TGTGCCAGCAGAAGACAGCTTAGCAATCAGCCCCAGCATTTT	CASRRQLSNQPQHF
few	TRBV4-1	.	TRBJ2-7	TGCGCCAGCAGCCAGGCTCCGGGACTCCCGGGACCAACCTACGAGCAGTACTTC	CASSQAPGLPGPTYEQYF
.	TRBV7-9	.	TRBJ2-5	TGTGCCAGCAGCTTAATTGGGGGGGGCGAGACCCAGTACTTC	CASSLIGGGETQYF
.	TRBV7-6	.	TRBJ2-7	TGTGCCAGCAGCTGGGGTGGGGCCGAGCAGTACTTC	CASSWGGAEQYF
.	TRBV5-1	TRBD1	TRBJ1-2	TGCGCCAGCAGCCAGGACAGGGCGAACTATGGCTACACCTTC	CASSQDRANYGYTF
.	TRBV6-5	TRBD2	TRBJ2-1	TGTGCCAGCAGACTAGCGGGGGGGCAATACAATGAGCAGTTCTTC	CASRLAGGQYNEQFF
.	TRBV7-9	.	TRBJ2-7	TGTGCCAGCAGTCCAGGGGACTACGAGCAGTACTTC	CASSPGDYEQYF
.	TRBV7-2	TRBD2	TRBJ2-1	TGTGCCAGCAGCTCGGGAGCGGGGGGCCTCTCCTACAATGAGCAGTTCTTC	CASSSGAGGLSYNEQFF
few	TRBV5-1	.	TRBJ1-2	TGCGCCAGCAGCTCCGCGGGCAATTCTAACTATGGCTACACCTTC	CASSSAGNSNYGYTF
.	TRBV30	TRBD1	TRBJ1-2	TGTGCCTGGAGCCTAGGACAGGGCAACTATGGCTACACCTTC	CAWSLGQGNYGYTF
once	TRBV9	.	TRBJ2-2	TGTGCCAGCTCGGGAGATTACACCGGGGAGCTGTTTTTT	CASSGDYTGELFF
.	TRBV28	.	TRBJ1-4	TGTGCCAGCAGTCTCCATGAAAAACTGTTTTTT	CASSLHEKLFF
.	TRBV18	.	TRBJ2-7	TGTGCCAGCTCACCGGACAGCTCCTACGAGCAGTACTTC	CASSPDSSYEQYF
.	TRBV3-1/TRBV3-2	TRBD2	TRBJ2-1	TGTGCCAGCAGCCAACAGCGGGGGTCCTACAATGAGCAGTTCTTC	CASSQQRGSYNEQFF
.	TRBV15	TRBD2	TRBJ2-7	TGTGCCACCAGCAGACCTGGACTAGCGGGGTCCTACGAGCAGTACTTC	CATSRPGLAGSYEQYF
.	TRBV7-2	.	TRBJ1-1	TGTGCCAGCAGCTTAGAGGGGTTGAACACTGAAGCTTTCTTT	CASSLEGLNTEAFF
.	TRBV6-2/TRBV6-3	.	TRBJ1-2	TGTGCCAGCAGTTACGGTGCAGGCTACTATGGCTACACCTTC	CASSYGAGYYGYTF
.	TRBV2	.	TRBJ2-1	TGTGCCAGCAGTGAAGCAGAAGCTTTTTACAATGAGCAGTTCTTC	CASSEAEAFYNEQFF
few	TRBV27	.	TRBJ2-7	TGTGCCAGCAGTTACCTCGGGGGTCCCCACTTCTACGAGCAGTACTTC	CASSYLGGPHFYEQYF
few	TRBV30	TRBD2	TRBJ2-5	TGTGCCTGTCAGCGGGGGGGCGTGAGAGAGACCCAGTACTTC	CACQRGGVRETQYF
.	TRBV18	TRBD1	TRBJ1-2	TGTGCCAGCTCACCACGGACAGGGGTGGACTATGGCTACACCTTC	CASSPRTGVDYGYTF
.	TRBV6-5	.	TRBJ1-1	TGTGCCAGCAGTCAGCGACAGCTGAACACTGAAGCTTTCTTT	CASSQRQLNTEAFF
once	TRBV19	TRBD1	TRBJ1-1	TGTGCCAGTAGTTCCCCCCCCGGGACAGGGAGGTTGTACACTGAAGCTTTCTTT	CASSSPPGTGRLYTEAFF
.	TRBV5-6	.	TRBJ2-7	TGTGCCAGCAGCCCCGTCAGGGGTATAGGGGACGAGCAGTACTTC	CASSPVRGIGDEQYF
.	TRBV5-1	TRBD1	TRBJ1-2	TGCGCCAGCAGCCCCCTCGGAGGGGGCAACTATGGCTACACCTTC	CASSPLGGGNYGYTF
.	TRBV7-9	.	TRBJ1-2	TGTGCCAGCAGCCTAGGAGGGTTTAACTATGGCTACACCTTC	CASSLGGFNYGYTF
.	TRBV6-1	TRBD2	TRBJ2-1	TGTGCCAGCAGTGCGCAACTAGCGGGACGTGACAATGAGCAGTTCTTC	CASSAQLAGRDNEQFF
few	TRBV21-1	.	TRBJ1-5	TGTGCCAGCAGCAAAGGTAGGGGGCATCAGCCCCAGCATTTT	CASSKGRGHQPQHF
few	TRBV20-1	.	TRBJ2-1	TGCAGTGCTAGTCAAGAGGTCATACAGCGGGCCTCCTACAATGAGCAGTTCTTC	CSASQEVIQRASYNEQFF
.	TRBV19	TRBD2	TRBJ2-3	TGTGCCAGTAGACGAGGTAGCGGGGGGGCAGATACGCAGTATTTT	CASRRGSGGADTQYF
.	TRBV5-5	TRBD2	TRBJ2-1	TGTGCCAGCAGCTCCTTAGCGGGGTCCCCCGGTGAGCAGTTCTTC	CASSSLAGSPGEQFF